These 22 T cell receptor beta chains came from one sample sequenced in a study of blood T cell repertoires in COVID-19. The protocol was immunoSEQ multiplex PCR, while the TCRdb copy is restricted to in-frame clones and leaves out a portion. The repertoire holds 50,000 to 70,000 clones, with about 90% as singletons. Sequenced input: peripheral blood. These receptors were collected from a man aged 60-69 years with active or convalescent COVID-19.

The chain is built from TRBV5-6 and TRBJ2-2; 10 positions agree with TRBD1. Germline V gene sequence: CDR1 SGHDT, CDR2 YYEEEE. The CDR3 length is 16 residues. V gave up 5 bases and J gave up 1 base; unmatched junction bases: 5. The CDR3 here is CASRPGTGVNTGELFF. The CDR3 DNA reads TGTGCCAGCAGACCCGGGACAGGGGTGAACACCGGGGAGCTGTTTTTT. The full variable domain, in which reference TRBV5-6 and TRBJ2-2 provide the parts outside the CDR3, is DAGVTQSPTHLIKTRGQQVTLRCSPKSGHDTVSWYQQALGQGPQFIFQYYEEEERQRGNFPDRFSGHQFPNYSSELNVNALLLGDSALYLCASRPGTGVNTGELFFGEGSRLTVL.

The CDR3 spells CASSFFGLAGGSPSYNEQFF. The CDR3 DNA is TGTGCCAGCAGCTTCTTCGGTCTAGCGGGAGGGTCACCCTCCTACAATGAGCAGTTCTTC. The J gene is TRBJ2-1, the V gene TRBV7-6; 12 bases fit TRBD2. CDR1 is SGHVS, CDR2 FNYEAQ, per germline. This CDR3 contains 20 residues. Trimming removed 3 bases from V and 0 bases from J; junction bases left unmatched: 12.

The chain recombines TRBV2 with TRBJ1-2; D not resolved. This CDR3 contains 11 residues. V was clipped by 11 bases and J by 7 bases, with 14 bases between them. The V gene's germline CDR1 is SNHLY and CDR2 FYNNEI. The chain's CDR3 is CAARSRAGYTF. CDR3 nucleotide sequence: TGTGCCGCCCGGTCGCGGGCTGGCTACACCTTC. Full variable domain (remainder filled in from reference TRBV2 and TRBJ1-2): EPEVTQTPSHQVTQMGQEVILRCVPISNHLYFYWYRQILGQKVEFLVSFYNNEISEKSEIFDDQFSVERPDGSNFTLKIRSTKLEDSAMYFCAARSRAGYTFGSGTRLTVV.

The rearrangement links TRBV7-2 to TRBJ1-2; 12 bases line up with TRBD1. The germline V gene has CDR1 SGHTA and CDR2 FQGNSA. V lost 4 bases, J lost 4 bases, and 4 bases stayed unmatched. This CDR3 has 15 amino acids. This chain's CDR3 is CASSSPGQGAYGYTF. Here the CDR3 DNA reads TGTGCCAGCAGCTCACCGGGACAGGGGGCCTATGGCTACACCTTC.

This rearrangement joins TRBV5-1 to TRBJ1-1, with TRBD1 identical over 7 bases. The ends lost 5 bases at V and 3 bases at J; junction bases unmatched: 4. CDR3 length: 13 residues. CDR1 and CDR2 (germline): SGHRS, YFSETQ. DNA of the CDR3: TGCGCCAGCAGGGGACAGACGGACACTGAAGCTTTCTTT. This gives the protein CASRGQTDTEAFF.

This chain uses TRBV19 with TRBJ2-7; 10 bases are a match to TRBD2. The V gene end was trimmed by 1 base and the J gene end by 0 bases; junction bases not matched to a gene: 9. CDR1 is LNHDA, CDR2 SQIVND, per germline (reference sequence). The CDR3 is 18 residues long. In DNA, the CDR3 is TGTGCCAGTAGTATAGGTCGGCGGGCTAGCGGGAGCTCCTACGAGCAGTACTTC. Protein product: CASSIGRRASGSSYEQYF.

The chain employs TRBV29-1 and TRBJ1-1; 7 bases line up with TRBD1. The CDR3 sequence is 13 residues long. Germline V gives CDR1 SQVTM, CDR2 ANQGSEA. Trimming took 8 bases from V and 0 from J; bases not matched to a gene: 6. CDR3 loop: CSSGQFMNTEAFF. The CDR3 DNA reads TGCAGCTCGGGACAGTTCATGAACACTGAAGCTTTCTTT.

This clone appeared once. This sequence joins TRBV5-1 and TRBJ1-2, with TRBD1 as a possible D gene (5 bases). V lost 4 bases and J lost 2, with 15 bases in between. The CDR3 length is 15 residues. Looked up from germline, CDR1 is SGHRS and CDR2 is YFSETQ. The CDR3 DNA is TGCGCCAGCAGCCTCCAGGGACTCCGGAACTATGGCTACACCTTC. Protein: CASSLQGLRNYGYTF.

The chain recombines TRBV7-9 with TRBJ2-2; possible D gene TRBD2, 5 bases. Germline assignment: CDR1 SEHNR and CDR2 FQNEAQ (reference sequence). The CDR3 is made up of 16 amino acids. V dropped 1 base and J dropped 5 bases, with 14 bases sitting between them. CDR3 bases: TGTGCCAGCAGCTTAGACAGTCTTAGAGGGACCGGGGAGCTGTTTTTT. This encodes CASSLDSLRGTGELFF. Variable domain in full (rest from reference TRBV7-9 and TRBJ2-2): DTGVSQNPRHKITKRGQNVTFRCDPISEHNRLYWYRQTLGQGPEFLTYFQNEAQLEKSRLLSDRFSAERPKGSFSTLEIQRTEQGDSAMYLCASSLDSLRGTGELFFGEGSRLTVL.

The genes are TRBV30 and TRBJ1-1; 9 bases align to TRBD1. Looked up from germline, CDR1 is GTSNPN and CDR2 is SVGIG (reference sequence). V lost 5 bases and J lost 3; bases outside the gene matches: 4. The CDR3 covers 13 residues. In DNA, the CDR3 is TGTGCCTGGCGGACAGGGGTTTACACTGAAGCTTTCTTT. It encodes CAWRTGVYTEAFF.

This chain links TRBV19 with TRBJ2-2, with 7 positions matching TRBD1. The junction had 0 bases not matched to a gene; V was cut back by 4 bases and J by 1 base. This CDR3 has 14 amino acids. Germline-derived CDR1 and CDR2 are LNHDA and SQIVND (reference sequence). CDR3 residues: CASSNRGNTGELFF. CDR3 sequence (DNA): TGTGCCAGTAGTAACAGGGGGAACACCGGGGAGCTGTTTTTT.

The chain combines TRBV3-1 (or the pseudogene TRBV3-2) with TRBJ1-2, with 11 bases matching TRBD1. This CDR3 region has 17 residues. J gave up 4 bases and V 4 bases, and 11 bases lay outside the gene matches. Looked up from germline, CDR1 is LGHDT and CDR2 is YNNKEL (reference sequence). The CDR3: CASSRGQGAHKLYGYTF. The CDR3 DNA is TGTGCCAGCAGCCGAGGACAGGGGGCGCATAAGCTCTATGGCTACACCTTC.

The chain's CDR3 is CASSLGVTGNNEQFF. DNA of the CDR3: TGCGCCAGCAGCTTGGGAGTGACAGGGAATAATGAGCAGTTCTTC. The rearrangement joins TRBV5-1 to TRBJ2-1; TRBD1 aligns across 7 bases. The ends lost 0 bases at V and 7 bases at J; junction bases unmatched: 7. The CDR3 has 15 amino acids. Germline-derived CDR1 and CDR2 are SGHRS and YFSETQ.

The V call is TRBV18, the J call TRBJ1-1; TRBD1 matches 7 bases. CDR1 KGHSH and CDR2 LQKENI come from the germline V gene. The CDR3 loop spans 16 amino acids. V gave up 1 base and J gave up 4 bases; unmatched junction bases: 9. The CDR3: CASSPLRGGQSTEAFF. In DNA form, the CDR3 reads TGTGCCAGCTCACCACTACGGGGGGGACAGTCCACTGAAGCTTTCTTT.

This chain links TRBV5-1 with TRBJ1-1; no definite D call. V lost 5 bases, J lost 0 bases, and 8 bases lay in between. This CDR3 has 13 amino acids. Germline V gives CDR1 SGHRS, CDR2 YFSETQ. Here the CDR3 DNA reads TGCGCCAGCAGTCCGCGGGTGAACACTGAAGCTTTCTTT. It codes for CASSPRVNTEAFF.

This clone occurred once. The chain has TRBV11-2 and TRBJ2-5; D is perhaps TRBD1 (5 bases). The germline gives CDR1 SGHAT, CDR2 FQNNGV. CDR3 size: 12 residues. Trimming pared 5 bases from V and 5 bases from J, leaving 9 bases between. CDR3 nucleotide sequence: TGTGCCAGCAGCCGCCCAGGGGAGACCCAGTACTTC. Its protein product is CASSRPGETQYF.

V gene TRBV6-5 combines with J gene TRBJ2-1; 8 bases line up with TRBD2. J was trimmed by 4 bases and V by 7 bases; bases with no gene match: 6. Germline V gene lookup returns CDR1 MNHEY and CDR2 SVGAGI. The CDR3 spans 14 residues. The CDR3 spells CASTPAGAYNEQFF. The CDR3 DNA is TGTGCCAGCACCCCAGCGGGAGCTTACAATGAGCAGTTCTTC.

This chain joins TRBV29-1 and TRBJ1-3; D call uncertain. The ends were cut back, 6 bases at V and 0 bases at J, with 6 bases in the middle. This CDR3 region has 12 residues. Germline CDR1 reads SQVTM; CDR2 reads ANQGSEA. The CDR3 spells CSVLGSGNTIYF. DNA for the CDR3: TGCAGCGTACTTGGCTCTGGAAACACCATATATTTT.

The chain has TRBV20-1 and TRBJ2-2; TRBD1 might be the D (6 bases). CDR1 and CDR2 from the germline V gene are DFQATT and SNEGSKA (reference sequence). The CDR3 totals 14 residues. V was cut by 3 bases and J by 3 bases, with 11 bases left in between. The CDR3 DNA is TGCAGTGCTAGTCCACAGGGCCACACCGGGGAGCTGTTTTTT. Translating gives CSASPQGHTGELFF.

This clone was counted a few times. The genes are TRBV7-3 and TRBJ1-6; possibly TRBD1 for D (5 bases). CDR1 SGHTA and CDR2 FQGTGA come from the germline V gene. V lost 3 bases, J lost 7 bases, and 10 bases lay in between. This CDR3 is built from 14 residues. CDR3 region: CASSFNGGNSPLHF. As DNA, the CDR3 is TGTGCCAGCAGCTTTAACGGGGGAAATTCACCCCTCCACTTT. Based on the CDR3 plus reference TRBV7-3 and TRBJ1-6, the full variable domain is GAGVSQTPSNKVTEKGKYVELRCDPISGHTALYWYRQSLGQGPEFLIYFQGTGAADDSGLPNDRFFAVRPEGSVSTLKIQRTERGDSAVYLCASSFNGGNSPLHFGNGTRLTVT.

The CDR3 is CASSLDGGSGANVLTF. CDR3 DNA: TGTGCCAGCAGCTTGGACGGTGGCTCTGGGGCCAACGTCCTGACTTTC. The chain joins TRBV5-5 to TRBJ2-6; D remains ambiguous. The CDR3 has 16 residues. Germline CDR1 and CDR2: SGHKS and YYEKEE (reference sequence). Trimming took off 0 bases at V and 0 bases at J, with 7 bases between the two ends.

This CDR3 is CASSQDTLGAEQFF. The CDR3 bases are TGTGCCAGCAGCCAAGATACCCTAGGAGCCGAGCAGTTCTTC. This sequence joins TRBV4-2 and TRBJ2-1; D remains unclear. V was cut by 0 bases and J by 10 bases, with 13 bases left in between. This CDR3 is 14 amino acids long. Germline lookup yields CDR1 LGHNA and CDR2 YNFKEQ.